Detailed here is one T cell receptor (beta chain). This sample was taken from a study of radiation and T cells in renal cell carcinoma. Trimming took 0 bases from V and 2 from J, leaving 6 bases between them. The CDR3 contains 15 residues. CDR1 and CDR2 from the germline V gene are SGHRS and YFSETQ. Profiled with immunoSEQ multiplex PCR; TCRdb holds only in-frame clones, not every one. The sample lists just over 150,000 clones, roughly 87% occurring once. Time point described: blood 2 weeks post-SBRT. Treatment denoted: 15 Gy SBRT to primary tumor, nephrectomy 4 weeks later. The source is a woman aged 45-60 years with renal cell carcinoma. The J gene is TRBJ2-6, the V gene TRBV5-1; D gene ambiguous. The starting material was blood, obtained from a patient whose treatment included radiotherapy and nephrectomy. The CDR3 region is CASSLAPTGANVLTF. CDR3 sequence (DNA): TGCGCCAGCAGCTTGGCTCCGACTGGGGCCAACGTCCTGACTTTC.